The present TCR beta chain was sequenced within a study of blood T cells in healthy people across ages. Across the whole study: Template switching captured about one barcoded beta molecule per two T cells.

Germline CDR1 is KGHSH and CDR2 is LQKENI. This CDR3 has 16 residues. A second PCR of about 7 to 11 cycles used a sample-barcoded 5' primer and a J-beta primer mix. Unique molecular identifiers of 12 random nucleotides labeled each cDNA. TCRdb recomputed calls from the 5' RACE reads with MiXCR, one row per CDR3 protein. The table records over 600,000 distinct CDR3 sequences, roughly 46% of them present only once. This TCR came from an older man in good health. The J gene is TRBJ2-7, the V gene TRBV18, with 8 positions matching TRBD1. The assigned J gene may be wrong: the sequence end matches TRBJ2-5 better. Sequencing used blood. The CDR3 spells CASSRSPGQVEETQYF. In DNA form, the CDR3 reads TGTGCCAGCTCACGATCTCCGGGACAGGTAGAAGAGACCCAGTACTTC.